This TCR beta chain was recorded in a study of PD-L1 blockade in urothelial cancer. Overall study: When patients started atezolizumab around 2014, it was given at 1,200 mg intravenously every 3 weeks. Blood yielded a median of around 150,000 T cells per sample. Study observations and caveats: More expansion of tumor-associated blood clones, seen at 3 weeks, marked durable-benefit patients.

Sequenced by immunoSEQ multiplex PCR; TCRdb stores in-frame clones only, minus some. The repertoire includes 50,000 or so clones, 70% to 90% of them detected once, and around 22% sits in the top ten. The time point was: pretreatment peripheral blood. Each patient gave between 1 and 8 samples, pretreatment and on-treatment. Germline V gene lookup returns CDR1 SGHTA and CDR2 FQGNSA. V was clipped by 2 bases and J by 6 bases, with 4 bases between them. This CDR3 spans 11 amino acids. With respect to this clone: Its antigen is not identified.

This chain joins TRBV7-2 and TRBJ1-1; D gene uncertain. The source material was PBMCs, sampled around atezolizumab (anti-PD-L1) treatment. The sequence came from a man aged 60-69 years with urothelial cancer. CDR3 residues: CASSLIAEAFF. In nucleotides, the CDR3 is TGTGCCAGCAGCTTAATCGCTGAAGCTTTCTTT.